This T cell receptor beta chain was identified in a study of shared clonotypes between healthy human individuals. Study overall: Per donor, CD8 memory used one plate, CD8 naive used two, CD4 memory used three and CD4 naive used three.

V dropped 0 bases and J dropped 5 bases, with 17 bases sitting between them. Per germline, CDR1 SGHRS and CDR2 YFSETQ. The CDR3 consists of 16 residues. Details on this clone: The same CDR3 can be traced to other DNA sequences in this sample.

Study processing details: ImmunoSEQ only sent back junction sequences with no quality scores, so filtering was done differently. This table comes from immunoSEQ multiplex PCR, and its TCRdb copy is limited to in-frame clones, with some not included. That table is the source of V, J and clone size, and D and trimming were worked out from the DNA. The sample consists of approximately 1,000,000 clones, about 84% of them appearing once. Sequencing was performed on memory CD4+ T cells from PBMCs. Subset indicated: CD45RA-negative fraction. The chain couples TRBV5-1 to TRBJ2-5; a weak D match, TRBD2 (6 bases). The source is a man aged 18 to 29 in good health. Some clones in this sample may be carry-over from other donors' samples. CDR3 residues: CASSLAPLAGRETQYF. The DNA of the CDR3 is TGCGCCAGCAGCTTGGCCCCTCTCGCAGGGAGGGAGACCCAGTACTTC.